This TCR beta chain emerged from a study of blood T cell repertoires in COVID-19. Seattle participants joined during active infection and were tracked over time. Trimming removed 8 bases at V and 8 bases at J, with 9 bases between. Per the germline V gene, CDR1 is SNHLY and CDR2 is FYNNEI. The CDR3 totals 10 residues. Only in-frame clones appear in the TCRdb table, and some are missing; sequencing was by immunoSEQ multiplex PCR. Among around 130,000 clones listed, about 87% were seen once. The sequencing input was peripheral blood. The source is a human donor with COVID-19, enrolled during active disease. The donor label of this sample is uncertain. This chain links TRBV2 with TRBJ1-2; no clear D. The CDR3 is CASRERGYTF. The DNA for the CDR3 is TGTGCCAGCCGAGAGCGGGGCTACACCTTC.